The rows below give T cell receptor beta chains drawn from one sample of a study of CD8+CD57+ T cells in acquired aplastic anemia. One entry per CDR3 protein, called by TCRdb with MiXCR from the reads. The top ten hold 0.82% of the sample, which has 450,000 to 600,000 distinct CDR3 sequences, about a third seen once. The sequenced sample consisted of sorted CD4+, CD8+, or CD8+CD57+ T cells (not recorded which) from PBMCs. These receptors were taken from a human donor with aplastic anemia. The CDR3 runs from the conserved cysteine through the conserved F or W. D genes are given only for firm matches. Clone size, where shown, is once, few, many, or a class for clones that have expanded.

TRBD1	TRBV25-1	few	TRBJ2-7	TGTGCCAGCAGTTACTCGAACGTGGCAGGGGGATCCTACGAGCAGTACTTC	CASSYSNVAGGSYEQYF
-	TRBV19	few	TRBJ2-3	TGTGCCAGTAGATATGGAAACACAGATACGCAGTATTTT	CASRYGNTDTQYF
TRBD2	TRBV7-9	-	TRBJ2-7	TGTGCCAGCAGCCACCGACTAGCGGGGGGGCTAGCGCAGTACTTC	CASSHRLAGGLAQYF
-	TRBV20-1	once	TRBJ2-7	TGCAGTGCCAGCTCCCCGGCGGGTCACTACGAGCAGTACTTC	CSASSPAGHYEQYF
-	TRBV27	-	TRBJ1-4	TGTGCCAGCAGTTCAGACAGGACTAATGAAAAACTGTTTTTT	CASSSDRTNEKLFF
-	TRBV7-2	few	TRBJ1-1	TGTGCCAGCAGCTTGATATGGACCGGTGAAGCTTTCTTT	CASSLIWTGEAFF
-	TRBV19	many	TRBJ1-1	TGTGCCAGTAACGGGCAGGGTGGCCTACAAACCGAAGCTTTCTTT	CASNGQGGLQTEAFF
TRBD1	TRBV2	-	TRBJ2-7	TGTGCCAGCAGTTTTGACAGGGGGCGCGACTACGAGCAGTACTTC	CASSFDRGRDYEQYF
-	TRBV24-1	-	TRBJ1-1	TGTGCCACCAGTGATCAGGGGATAGAAGCTTTCTTT	CATSDQGIEAFF
-	TRBV20-1	-	TRBJ2-3	TGCAGTGCTAGCGAAGGGTACACAGATACGCAGTATTTT	CSASEGYTDTQYF
TRBD2	TRBV11-2	-	TRBJ2-1	TGTGCCAGCAGCTTAGATTGGGAACGGGAGGGCCGGAATGAGCAGTTCTTC	CASSLDWEREGRNEQFF
TRBD1	TRBV10-3	few	TRBJ1-2	TGTGCCAGCAGGGACGACAGGGATGGCCTCTACACCTTC	CASRDDRDGLYTF
-	TRBV10-3	-	TRBJ2-7	TGTGCCATCAGTGTCCAGGGCTACGAGCAGTACTTC	CAISVQGYEQYF
-	TRBV2	many	TRBJ2-7	TGTGCCAGCAGGTCTAGGACAGCTAAATGGGGGTACGAGCAGTACTTC	CASRSRTAKWGYEQYF
-	TRBV2	many	TRBJ1-1	TGTGCCAGCAGTGAAGCCGGCACTGAAGCTTTCTTT	CASSEAGTEAFF
-	TRBV19	many	TRBJ1-4	TGTGCCAGTAGTACAAGGGAAGGATGGGATGAAAAACTGTTTTTT	CASSTREGWDEKLFF
-	TRBV7-7	many	TRBJ2-5	TGTGCTAGCAGCCGAGGGGACTGGGAGGGGGACCAGTACTTC	CASSRGDWEGDQYF
-	TRBV11-2	-	TRBJ1-3	TGTGCCAGCAGCTTGGGCGGCAGGGGACCCTCTGGAAACACCATATATTTT	CASSLGGRGPSGNTIYF
-	TRBV20-1	many	TRBJ1-2	TGCAGTGCCGTACAGGGCAAGGACGGTGGCTACACCTTC	CSAVQGKDGGYTF
-	TRBV12-3/TRBV12-4	-	TRBJ1-1	TGTGCCAGCAGTTATCGCCTGGGGGGCGCGAAGGGTGAAGCTTTCTTT	CASSYRLGGAKGEAFF
-	TRBV28	-	TRBJ1-2	TGTGCCAGCAGTCCACCAGGACATGGCTACACCTTC	CASSPPGHGYTF
-	TRBV7-8	many	TRBJ2-1	TGTGCCAGCAGCCCAAAATTTGAGCAGTTCTTC	CASSPKFEQFF
-	TRBV7-9	many	TRBJ2-1	TGTGCCAGCAGCACGTGGACGAACAATGAGCAGTTCTTC	CASSTWTNNEQFF
-	TRBV11-3	-	TRBJ2-1	TGTGTCAGCAGCTTGGACAGTCCGTACAATGAGCAGTTCTTC	CVSSLDSPYNEQFF
-	TRBV30	-	TRBJ1-6	TGTGCCTGGAGTCCGGGGCCCTATAATTCACCCCTCCACTTT	CAWSPGPYNSPLHF
-	TRBV2	many	TRBJ2-7	TGTGCCAGCAGAAAGGACAATCTTCTCGAGCAGTACTTC	CASRKDNLLEQYF
-	TRBV10-3	-	TRBJ2-1	TGTGCCATCAGTGAGGGTGGTCCTTCCCCCCAAAGCTCCTACAATGAGCAGTTCTTC	CAISEGGPSPQSSYNEQFF
-	TRBV25-1	-	TRBJ1-2	TGTGCCAGCAGTCCATGGGACACTAACTATGGCTACACCTTC	CASSPWDTNYGYTF
TRBD1	TRBV2	few	TRBJ1-4	TGTGCCAGTCAGGGGGCCTTCGGGAATAATGAAAAACTGTTTTTT	CASQGAFGNNEKLFF
-	TRBV5-1	-	TRBJ1-2	TGCGCCAGCAGCATTACCGGGACACCGGGAAACTATGGCTACACCTTC	CASSITGTPGNYGYTF
TRBD1	TRBV13	-	TRBJ2-1	TGTGCCAGCAGCTTAGCGGGACAGGGGGCAAGTGAGCAGTTCTTC	CASSLAGQGASEQFF
-	TRBV6-9	-	TRBJ1-1	TGTGCCAGCATTATTTACCCCTCTACCGAAGCTTTCTTT	CASIIYPSTEAFF
-	TRBV24-1	many	TRBJ1-2	TGTGCCACCAGTGATTTGTGGGGGGGCTACACCTTC	CATSDLWGGYTF
TRBD2	TRBV24-1	-	TRBJ2-7	TGTGCCACCAGAGAAGGGACTAGCTCCTACGAGCAGTACTTC	CATREGTSSYEQYF